A selection of T cell receptor beta chains follows, all from one sample in a study of blood T cell repertoires in COVID-19. Profiled with immunoSEQ multiplex PCR; TCRdb holds only in-frame clones, not every one. The sample has 200,000 to 300,000 clones, 87% seen once. Sequenced material: peripheral blood. Receptors were obtained from a man aged 18 to 35 with active or convalescent COVID-19. Both conserved end residues are part of each CDR3. Fields, in order: V gene, D gene, J gene, clone size, CDR3 protein, CDR3 DNA. The D gene is left open where the match is weak. Expanded clones get a size class; other rows say once, few or many, or leave the size out.

>TRBV5-1|.|TRBJ2-7|few
CASSLSGDAYEQYF
TGCGCCAGCAGCTTATCGGGGGATGCCTACGAGCAGTACTTC
>TRBV12-3/TRBV12-4|.|TRBJ1-5|.
CASSFGSNQPQHF
TGTGCCAGCAGTTTCGGTAGCAATCAGCCCCAGCATTTT
>TRBV2|TRBD1|TRBJ1-2|few
CASRGTVYGYTF
TGTGCCAGCAGGGGGACAGTTTATGGCTACACCTTC
>TRBV7-3|TRBD1|TRBJ1-1|.
CASSLDRVSTEAFF
TGTGCCAGCAGCCTAGACAGGGTCTCCACTGAAGCTTTCTTT
>TRBV11-2|TRBD1|TRBJ1-2|.
CASSSYSGTVGYTF
TGTGCCAGCAGCTCATACTCCGGGACAGTAGGCTACACCTTC
>TRBV3-1/TRBV3-2|.|TRBJ2-1|.
CASSQDINEQFF
TGTGCCAGCAGCCAAGATATCAATGAGCAGTTCTTC
>TRBV3-1/TRBV3-2|.|TRBJ1-2|once
CASSPTSQVLYGYTF
TGTGCCAGCAGCCCAACATCACAGGTTCTCTATGGCTACACCTTC
>TRBV7-3|.|TRBJ2-3|.
CASSSGSSTDTQYF
TGTGCCAGCAGCTCAGGGTCTAGCACAGATACGCAGTATTTT
>TRBV5-6|TRBD2|TRBJ2-7|.
CASSRSGTSGRVVHEQYF
TGTGCCAGCAGCCGGTCCGGGACTAGCGGGAGGGTAGTCCACGAGCAGTACTTC
>TRBV5-5|TRBD2|TRBJ2-7|.
CASIPGWLAGFADEQYF
TGTGCCAGCATCCCCGGATGGCTAGCGGGTTTTGCGGACGAGCAGTACTTC
>TRBV10-3|.|TRBJ1-5|.
CAISESRGGGQPQHF
TGTGCCATCAGTGAATCGAGGGGGGGCGGCCAGCCCCAGCATTTT
>TRBV29-1|TRBD2|TRBJ2-7|.
CSVGGLAGRYEQYF
TGCAGCGTTGGGGGACTAGCGGGGAGGTACGAGCAGTACTTC
>TRBV7-8|.|TRBJ1-6|.
CASRLSRDSYNSPLHF
TGTGCCAGCAGACTAAGCCGGGACTCCTATAATTCACCCCTCCACTTT